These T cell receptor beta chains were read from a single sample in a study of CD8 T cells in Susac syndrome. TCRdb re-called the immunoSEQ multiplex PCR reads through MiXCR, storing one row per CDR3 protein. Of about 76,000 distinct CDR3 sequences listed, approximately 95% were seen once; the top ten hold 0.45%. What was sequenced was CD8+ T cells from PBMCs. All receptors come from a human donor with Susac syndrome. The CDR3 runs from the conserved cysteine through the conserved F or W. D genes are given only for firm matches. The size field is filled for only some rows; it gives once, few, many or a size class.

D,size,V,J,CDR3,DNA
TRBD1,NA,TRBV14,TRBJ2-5,CASSLSRGRGETQYF,TGTGCCAGCAGCCTCTCCAGGGGGCGCGGGGAGACCCAGTACTTC
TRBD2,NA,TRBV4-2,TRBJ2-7,CASSQTSGSSYEQYF,TGTGCCAGCAGCCAAACTAGCGGGAGCTCCTACGAGCAGTACTTC
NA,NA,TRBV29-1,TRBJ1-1,CSAGTPNEAFF,TGCAGCGCCGGGACTCCGAATGAAGCTTTCTTT
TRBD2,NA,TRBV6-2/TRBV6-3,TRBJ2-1,CASRPEREVAYNEQFF,TGTGCCAGCAGACCGGAGCGGGAAGTGGCCTACAATGAGCAGTTCTTC
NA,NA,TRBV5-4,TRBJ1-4,CASSLAGGGLFF,TGTGCCAGCAGCTTGGCGGGGGGCGGGCTGTTTTTT
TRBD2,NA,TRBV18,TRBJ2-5,CASSATSGGETQYF,TGTGCCAGCTCAGCGACTAGCGGGGGGGAGACCCAGTACTTC
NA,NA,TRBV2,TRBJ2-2,CASTGMSNTGELFF,TGTGCCAGCACAGGGATGTCGAACACCGGGGAGCTGTTTTTT
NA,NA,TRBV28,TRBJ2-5,CASSFGGAGMTQYF,TGTGCCAGCAGTTTTGGGGGGGCGGGGATGACCCAGTACTTC
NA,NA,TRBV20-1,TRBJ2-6,CSASFRSPTSGANVLTF,TGCAGTGCTAGTTTCAGGAGTCCTACCTCTGGGGCCAACGTCCTGACTTTC
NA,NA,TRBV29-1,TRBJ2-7,CSVTTYEQYF,TGCAGCGTAACAACCTACGAGCAGTACTTC
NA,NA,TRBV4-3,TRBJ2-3,CASSQEPGTSTDTQYF,TGCGCCAGCAGCCAAGAGCCCGGGACTAGCACAGATACGCAGTATTTT
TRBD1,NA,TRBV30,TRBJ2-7,CAWAPGQGTYEQYF,TGTGCCTGGGCCCCGGGACAGGGCACCTACGAGCAGTACTTC
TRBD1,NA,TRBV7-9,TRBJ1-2,CASSGDRVGRYGYTF,TGTGCCAGCAGCGGAGACAGGGTCGGGAGGTATGGCTACACCTTC
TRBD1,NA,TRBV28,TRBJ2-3,CASSLLDRGNIDTQYF,TGTGCCAGCAGTCTCTTGGACAGGGGGAACATAGATACGCAGTATTTT
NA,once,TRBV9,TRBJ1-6,CASSETVRGNSPLHF,TGTGCCAGCAGCGAGACCGTCAGGGGAAATTCACCCCTCCACTTT
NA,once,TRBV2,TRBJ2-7,CASSGRLASSYEQYF,TGTGCCAGCAGTGGGCGTCTAGCGTCTTCCTACGAGCAGTACTTC
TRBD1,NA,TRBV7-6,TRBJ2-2,CASRTGGPNTGELFF,TGTGCCAGCAGAACAGGGGGCCCGAACACCGGGGAGCTGTTTTTT
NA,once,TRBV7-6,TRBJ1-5,CASSPGSNQPQHF,TGTGCCAGCAGCCCCGGGAGCAATCAGCCCCAGCATTTT
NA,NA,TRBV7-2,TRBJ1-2,CASSSYDVYGYTF,TGTGCCAGCAGCTCGTATGATGTTTATGGCTACACCTTC
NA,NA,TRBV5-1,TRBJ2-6,CASVPSTGANVLTF,TGCGCCAGCGTTCCGAGTACTGGGGCCAACGTCCTGACTTTC
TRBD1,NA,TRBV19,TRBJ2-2,CASSITPTGGTGELFF,TGTGCCAGTAGTATCACCCCCACAGGGGGCACCGGGGAGCTGTTTTTT
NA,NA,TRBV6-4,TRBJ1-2,CASSGDGYGYTF,TGTGCCAGCAGTGGTGACGGCTATGGCTACACCTTC
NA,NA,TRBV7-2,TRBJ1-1,CASSLERSIEAFF,TGTGCCAGCAGCTTAGAACGGAGTATAGAAGCTTTCTTT
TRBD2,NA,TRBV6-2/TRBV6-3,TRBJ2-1,CASSSNIGTSGRKWNEQFF,TGTGCCAGCAGTTCCAATATCGGGACTAGCGGGAGGAAGTGGAATGAGCAGTTCTTC